This T cell receptor (beta chain) comes out of a study of blood T cell repertoires in COVID-19. Study overall: T cells, B-cell-depleted T cells, or PBMCs provided the cDNA or gDNA that served as material.

Grouping used clinical history reported by participants in a survey and questionnaire. V dropped 8 bases and J dropped 12 bases, with 14 bases sitting between them. This CDR3 spans 12 amino acids. Germline CDR1 is KGHSH and CDR2 is LQKENI. Profiling relied on immunoSEQ multiplex PCR, and the TCRdb table lists in-frame clones only, not all of them. The sample holds around 240,000 clones, 80% to 90% seen once. Material: PBMCs or T cells enriched from blood (not recorded which). The receptor's source is a man aged 45-65 years who had been exposed to COVID-19. The chain has TRBV18 and TRBJ2-6; D is possibly TRBD1 (5 bases). The chain's CDR3 is CASVGDSGVLTF. CDR3 sequence (DNA): TGTGCCAGCGTAGGGGATTCCGGCGTCCTGACTTTC.